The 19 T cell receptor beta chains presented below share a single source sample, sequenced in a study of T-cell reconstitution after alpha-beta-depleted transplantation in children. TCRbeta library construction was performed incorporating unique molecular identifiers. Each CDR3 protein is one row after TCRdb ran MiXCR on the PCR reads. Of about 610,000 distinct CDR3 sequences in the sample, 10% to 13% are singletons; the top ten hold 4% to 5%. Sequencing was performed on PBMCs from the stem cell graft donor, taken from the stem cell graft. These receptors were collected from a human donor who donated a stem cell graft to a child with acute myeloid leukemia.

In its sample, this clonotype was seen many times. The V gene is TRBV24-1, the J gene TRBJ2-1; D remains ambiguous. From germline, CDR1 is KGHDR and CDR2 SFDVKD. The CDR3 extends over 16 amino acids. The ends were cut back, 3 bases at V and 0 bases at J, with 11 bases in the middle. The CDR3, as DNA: TGTGCCACCAGTGATCCACTCAAGAGCTCCTACAATGAGCAGTTCTTC. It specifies CATSDPLKSSYNEQFF.

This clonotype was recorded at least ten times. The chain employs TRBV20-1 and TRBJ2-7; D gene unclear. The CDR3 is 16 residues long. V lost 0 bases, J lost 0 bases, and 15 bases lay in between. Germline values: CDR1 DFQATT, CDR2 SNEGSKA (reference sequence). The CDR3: CSARDTQLLSSYEQYF. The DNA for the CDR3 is TGCAGTGCTAGAGATACACAGCTACTAAGCTCCTACGAGCAGTACTTC.

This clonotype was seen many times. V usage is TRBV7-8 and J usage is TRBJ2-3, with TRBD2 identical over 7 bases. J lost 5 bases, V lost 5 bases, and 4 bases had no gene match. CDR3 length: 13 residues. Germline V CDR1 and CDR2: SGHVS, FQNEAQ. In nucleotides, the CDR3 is TGTGCCAGCAGCCCCTCGGGGGGAGATACGCAGTATTTT. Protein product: CASSPSGGDTQYF.

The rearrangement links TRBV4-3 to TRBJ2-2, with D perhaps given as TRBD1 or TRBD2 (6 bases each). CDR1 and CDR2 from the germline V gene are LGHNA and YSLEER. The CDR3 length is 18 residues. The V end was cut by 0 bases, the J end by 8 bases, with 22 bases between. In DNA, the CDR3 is TGCGCCAGCAGCCAAGATTTCCCGCGGGGCCCCCAGGGGGGGGAGCTGTTTTTT. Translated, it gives CASSQDFPRGPQGGELFF.

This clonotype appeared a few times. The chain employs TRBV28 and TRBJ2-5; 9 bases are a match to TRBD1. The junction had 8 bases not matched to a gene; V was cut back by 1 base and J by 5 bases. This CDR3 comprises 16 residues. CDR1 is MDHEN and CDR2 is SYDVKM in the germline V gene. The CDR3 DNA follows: TGTGCCAGCAGTTTATCTGAGACAGGGGGAAAGGAGACCCAGTACTTC. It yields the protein CASSLSETGGKETQYF.

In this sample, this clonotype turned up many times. The CDR3 sequence is CASSLTGTSGTDTQYF. CDR3 DNA: TGCGCCAGCAGCCTTACCGGGACTAGCGGCACAGATACGCAGTATTTT. V gene TRBV5-1 combines with J gene TRBJ2-3; TRBD2 agrees at 10 bases. The germline V gene has CDR1 SGHRS and CDR2 YFSETQ. With 4 bases clipped from V and 1 base from J, the junction kept 6 bases outside the gene matches. The CDR3 length is 16 residues.

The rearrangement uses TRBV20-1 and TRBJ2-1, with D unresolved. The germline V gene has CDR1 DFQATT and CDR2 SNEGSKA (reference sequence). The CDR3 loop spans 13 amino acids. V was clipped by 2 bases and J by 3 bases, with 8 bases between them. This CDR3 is CSARSWGYNEQFF. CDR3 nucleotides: TGCAGTGCTAGATCGTGGGGCTACAATGAGCAGTTCTTC.

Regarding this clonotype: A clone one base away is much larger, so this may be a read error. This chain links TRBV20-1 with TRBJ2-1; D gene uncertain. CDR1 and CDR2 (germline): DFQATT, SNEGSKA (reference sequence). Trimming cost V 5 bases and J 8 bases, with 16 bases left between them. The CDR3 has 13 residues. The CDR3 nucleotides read TGCAGTGCTCCTGGACGTCAGTACGATGAGCAGTTCTTC. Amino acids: CSAPGRQYDEQFF.

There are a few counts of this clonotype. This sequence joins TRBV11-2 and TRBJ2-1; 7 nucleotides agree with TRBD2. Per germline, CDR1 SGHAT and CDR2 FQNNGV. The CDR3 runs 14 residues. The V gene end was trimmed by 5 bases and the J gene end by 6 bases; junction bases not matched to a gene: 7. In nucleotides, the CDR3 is TGTGCCAGCAGCCCTCAACCTAGCGGCAATGAGCAGTTCTTC. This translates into CASSPQPSGNEQFF.

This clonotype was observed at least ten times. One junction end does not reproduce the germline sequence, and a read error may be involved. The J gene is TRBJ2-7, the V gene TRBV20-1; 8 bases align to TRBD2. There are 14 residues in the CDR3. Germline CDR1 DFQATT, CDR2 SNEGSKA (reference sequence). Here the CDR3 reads CSARAGADPYEQYF. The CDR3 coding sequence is TGCAGTGCCAGAGCGGGAGCCGACCCCTACGAGCAGTACTTC.

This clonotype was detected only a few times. This chain's CDR3 is CASSLGTSGSRRTDTQYF. In DNA, the CDR3 is TGTGCCAGCAGTTTAGGGACTAGCGGGAGCAGGCGCACAGATACGCAGTATTTT. The rearrangement links TRBV27 to TRBJ2-3; 14 bases line up with TRBD2. This CDR3 region has 18 residues. Losses at the gene ends were 2 bases for V and 1 base for J; bases not matched to a gene: 5. The germline V gene encodes CDR1 MNHEY and CDR2 SMNVEV (reference sequence).

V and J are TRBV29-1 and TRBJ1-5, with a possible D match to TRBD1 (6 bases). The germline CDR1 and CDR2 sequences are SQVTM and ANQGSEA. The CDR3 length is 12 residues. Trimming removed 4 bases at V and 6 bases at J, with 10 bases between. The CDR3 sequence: CSVGGAGQPQHF. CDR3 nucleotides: TGCAGCGTTGGGGGGGCAGGTCAGCCCCAGCATTTT.

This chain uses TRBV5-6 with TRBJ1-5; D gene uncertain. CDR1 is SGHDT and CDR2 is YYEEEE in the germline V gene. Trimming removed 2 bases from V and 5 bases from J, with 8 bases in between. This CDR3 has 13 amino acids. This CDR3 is CASSFSPDQPQHF. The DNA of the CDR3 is TGTGCCAGCAGCTTCTCACCGGATCAGCCCCAGCATTTT.

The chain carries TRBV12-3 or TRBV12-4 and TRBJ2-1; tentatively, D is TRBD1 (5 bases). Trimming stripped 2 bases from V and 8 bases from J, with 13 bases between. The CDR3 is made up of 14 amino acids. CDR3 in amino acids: CASSLRRDTDEQFF. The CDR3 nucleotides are TGTGCCAGCAGTTTACGCAGGGATACAGATGAGCAGTTCTTC.

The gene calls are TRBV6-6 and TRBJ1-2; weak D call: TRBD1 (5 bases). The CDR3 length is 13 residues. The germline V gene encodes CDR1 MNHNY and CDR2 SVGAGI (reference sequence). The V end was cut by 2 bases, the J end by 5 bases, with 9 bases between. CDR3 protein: CASSYEGSYGYTF. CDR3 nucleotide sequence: TGTGCCAGCAGTTACGAGGGGTCGTATGGCTACACCTTC.

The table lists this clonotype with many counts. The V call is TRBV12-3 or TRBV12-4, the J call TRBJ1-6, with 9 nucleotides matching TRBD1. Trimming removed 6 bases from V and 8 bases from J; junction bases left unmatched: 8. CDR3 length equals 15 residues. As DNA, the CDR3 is TGTGCCAGCAGCAGCCACAGGGGGCTCGATTCACCCCTCCACTTT. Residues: CASSSHRGLDSPLHF.

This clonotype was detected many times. The CDR3: CASRQPRASGRSYNEQFF. For the CDR3, the DNA is TGTGCCAGCAGGCAACCCCGGGCTAGCGGGAGGTCCTACAATGAGCAGTTCTTC. This chain uses TRBV11-2 with TRBJ2-1; the match to TRBD2 covers 11 bases. This CDR3 is 18 amino acids long. CDR1 is SGHAT, CDR2 FQNNGV, per germline. With 6 bases clipped from V and 1 base from J, the junction kept 11 bases outside the gene matches.

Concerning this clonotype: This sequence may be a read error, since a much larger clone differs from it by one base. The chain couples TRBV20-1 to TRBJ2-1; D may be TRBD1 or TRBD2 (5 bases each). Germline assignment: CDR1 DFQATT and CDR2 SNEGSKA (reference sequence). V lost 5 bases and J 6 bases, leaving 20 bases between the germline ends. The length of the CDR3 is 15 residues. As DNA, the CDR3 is TGCAGTGCTGGTTTGGCGAGAGGGGTGGGCAATGAGCAGTTCTTC. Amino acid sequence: CSAGLARGVGNEQFF.

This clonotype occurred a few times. The CDR3 protein is CASSLGWTGKYNEQFF. In DNA, the CDR3 is TGTGCCAGCAGCTTGGGCTGGACGGGAAAATACAATGAGCAGTTCTTC. The V and J genes are TRBV5-6 and TRBJ2-1; D possibly corresponds to TRBD2 (5 bases). Trimming stripped 0 bases from V and 4 bases from J, with 14 bases between. The CDR3 extends over 16 amino acids. Germline loops: CDR1 SGHDT, CDR2 YYEEEE.